The 15 T cell receptor beta chains listed next were all sequenced from one sample in a study of T cells in women clearing cervical HPV infection. Sequencing was performed with immunoSEQ multiplex PCR; in TCRdb, only in-frame clones are kept and a portion is missing. The specimen's table records 25,000 to 35,000 clones. Sequencing used blood buffy coat. The receptors stem from a woman aged 18 to 69 with a cervical HPV16 infection that either progressed to CIN3+ or cleared (not recorded which).

This CDR3 is CAWSVDLKETQYF. The part of the CDR3 DNA that was read is TGTGCCTGGAGTGTAGACTTAAAAGAGACC. The V and J genes are TRBV30 and TRBJ2-5; D not certain. The read finishes 3 residues shy of the CDR3 end, and the germline J gene is used to complete it. This CDR3 is built from 13 residues. V lost 0 bases to trimming and J lost 3 bases, with 8 bases between them. CDR1 and CDR2 from the germline V gene are GTSNPN and SVGIG (reference sequence).

According to its frequency, this clone is medium-sized (0.01 to 0.1%). Sequencing ends 3 residues short of the CDR3 end; the germline J gene provides the rest. The V and J genes are TRBV19 and TRBJ2-3, with TRBD2 matching over 8 bases. From germline, CDR1 is LNHDA and CDR2 SQIVND (reference sequence). This CDR3 has 15 amino acids. The sequenced part of the CDR3 DNA is TGTGCCAGTAGTGTTCTAGGGACTAGGGACGGCGCG. This sequence encodes CASSVLGTRDGA. The entire CDR3 reads CASSVLGTRDGAQYF.

With respect to this clone: The read finishes 3 residues shy of the CDR3 end, and the germline J gene is used to complete it. The rearrangement links TRBV4-2 to TRBJ1-2; TRBD1 agrees at 9 bases. This CDR3 comprises 14 residues. Germline V gene data show CDR1 as LGHNA and CDR2 as YNFKEQ. After removal of 4 bases from V and 2 bases from J, the junction contained 2 bases not matched to a gene. The CDR3: CASSPDRGNYGYTF. Incomplete CDR3 DNA: TGTGCCAGCAGCCCTGACAGGGGGAACTATGGC.

Concerning this clone itself: Read coverage stops 3 residues before the CDR3 terminus; the germline J gene supplies the remainder. The chain links TRBV19 to TRBJ1-5; 7 bases line up with TRBD1. V lost 7 bases to trimming and J lost 4 bases; unmatched junction nucleotides: 7. Looked up from germline, CDR1 is LNHDA and CDR2 is SQIVND (reference sequence). There are 14 residues in the CDR3. The sequenced part of the CDR3 DNA is TGTGCCAGTATCGCGACAGGGATGAATCAGCCC. Protein sequence: CASIATGMNQP. The whole CDR3 region reads CASIATGMNQPQHF.

On this clone itself: The CDR3 end lies 3 residues beyond the end of the read and is filled in from the germline J gene. The gene calls are TRBV6-4 and TRBJ1-1, with D uncertain. The CDR3 length is 12 residues. The germline V and J ends were trimmed by 5 bases and 6 bases, with 10 bases remaining between them. The germline CDR1 and CDR2 sequences are MRHNA and SNTAGT. The chain's CDR3 is CASSNQVAEAFF. The part of the CDR3 DNA that was read is TGTGCCAGCAGTAACCAGGTAGCTGAA.

A note on this clone: Read data end 3 residues before the CDR3 end; the end is taken from the germline J gene. The rearrangement uses TRBV12-3 or TRBV12-4 and TRBJ2-3; 7 bases match TRBD1. CDR3 length: 14 amino acids. J lost 2 bases, V lost 6 bases, and 5 bases had no gene match. The part of the CDR3 DNA that was read is TGTGCCAGCAGGAGGGACAGCCTCACAGATACG. Protein: CASRRDSLTDT. The whole CDR3 protein is CASRRDSLTDTQYF.

A note on this clone: From the germline J gene comes the end of the CDR3, since the read stops 3 residues before it. The rearrangement links TRBV7-9 to TRBJ2-1; 9 nucleotides agree with TRBD2. This CDR3 is built from 15 residues. CDR1 is SEHNR, CDR2 FQNEAQ, per germline (reference sequence). With 3 bases clipped from V and 9 bases from J, the junction kept 9 bases outside the gene matches. CDR3 DNA, as far as it was read: TGTGCCAGCAGCTTTATAGCGGGGGCGGGGGGTGAG. Translated: CASSFIAGAGGE. The entire CDR3 is CASSFIAGAGGEQFF.

This clone registers medium-sized (0.01 to 0.1%) by frequency. The CDR3 is cut off 3 residues early in the read; its end comes from the germline J gene. J is TRBJ2-7 and V is TRBV18, with no clear D. Germline CDR1 KGHSH, CDR2 LQKENI. Trimming pared 3 bases from V and 6 bases from J, leaving 12 bases between. This CDR3 has 13 residues. CDR3 bases read: TGTGCCAGCTCACCTGGGCGTTTTCGCGAG. Translated: CASSPGRFRE. The CDR3 in full is CASSPGRFREQYF. Full variable domain (outside the CDR3, taken from reference TRBV18 and TRBJ2-7): NAGVMQNPRHLVRRRGQEARLRCSPMKGHSHVYWYRQLPEEGLKFMVYLQKENIIDESGMPKERFSAEFPKEGPSILRIQQVVRGDSAAYFCASSPGRFREQYFGPGTRLTVT.

Remarks on this clone: An end of the junction differs from the germline gene, which may be a read error. Coverage ceases 3 residues before the CDR3 finishes, and the germline J gene fills in the end. This sequence joins TRBV19 and TRBJ2-5; possible D gene TRBD1, 6 bases. The CDR3 consists of 14 residues. Looked up from germline, CDR1 is LNHDA and CDR2 is SQIVND (reference sequence). Partial CDR3 DNA: TGTACCAGTAGTAAGGGGGTACTCCAAGAGACC. This encodes CTSSKGVLQET. The whole CDR3 protein reads CTSSKGVLQETQYF.

This clone ranks as medium-sized in terms of frequency. The read ends 3 residues shy of where the CDR3 ends; the end is completed using the germline J gene. The chain links TRBV29-1 to TRBJ2-3, with D hard to call. This CDR3 is 13 amino acids long. Trimming took 4 bases from V and 6 from J, leaving 14 bases between them. Germline loops: CDR1 SQVTM, CDR2 ANQGSEA. CDR3 loop: CSVAGSLSDTQYF. CDR3 bases read: TGCAGCGTTGCCGGTAGCCTTTCCGATACG.

Concerning this clone itself: The sequenced fragment ends 3 residues before the CDR3 boundary, so the rest is inferred from the germline J gene. This chain uses TRBV20-1 with TRBJ2-5; no firm D call. Trimming left V 4 bases short and J 0 bases short, with 3 bases between. Germline V lookup: CDR1 DFQATT, CDR2 SNEGSKA (reference sequence). The CDR3 is made up of 11 amino acids. This chain's CDR3 is CSANNQETQYF. Partial CDR3 DNA: TGCAGTGCTAACAACCAAGAGACC.

As concerns this clone: The read is 3 residues too short to cover the CDR3 end, so that end is filled in from the germline J gene. The genes are TRBV5-1 and TRBJ2-7, with TRBD1 matching 7 bases. With 5 bases clipped from V and 2 bases from J, the junction kept 10 bases outside the gene matches. Germline values: CDR1 SGHRS, CDR2 YFSETQ. The CDR3 loop spans 15 amino acids. The chain's CDR3 is CASSREDRAPYEQYF. The CDR3 bases that were read are TGCGCCAGCAGTCGAGAAGACAGGGCCCCCTACGAG.

Remarks on this clone: The CDR3 is cut off 3 residues early in the read; its end comes from the germline J gene. V usage is TRBV9 and J usage is TRBJ2-1, with D hard to call. From germline, CDR1 is SGDLS and CDR2 YYNGEE. There are 13 residues in the CDR3. V gave up 0 bases and J gave up 8 bases, with 9 bases separating them. The part of the CDR3 DNA that was read is TGTGCCAGCAGCGTAGATTGGAGCGATGAG. Its protein is CASSVDWSDE. In full, the CDR3 is CASSVDWSDEQFF.

To note about this clone: The CDR3 end is not reached by the read, which stops 3 residues before it; the germline J gene fills it in. The chain couples TRBV18 to TRBJ2-7, with 10 bases lining up with TRBD1. CDR3 length: 15 amino acids. The V gene end was trimmed by 2 bases and the J gene end by 3 bases; junction bases not matched to a gene: 4. The V gene's germline CDR1 is KGHSH and CDR2 LQKENI. The covered CDR3 bases are TGTGCCAGCTCACCAAGCGGACAGGGGGTCTACGAG. This codes for CASSPSGQGVYE. The whole CDR3 protein reads CASSPSGQGVYEQYF.

To note about this clone: With the read ending 3 residues before the CDR3 end, the germline J gene is used to fill in that end. V is TRBV4-1 and J is TRBJ2-3; D call uncertain. The CDR3 loop spans 14 amino acids. Germline-derived CDR1 and CDR2 are MGHRA and YSYEKL. V was shortened by 0 bases and J by 7 bases, with 11 bases between the two germline ends. CDR3 bases read: TGCGCCAGCAGCCAAGATCCTTGGCTTTATACG. Translated: CASSQDPWLYT. The entire CDR3 protein reads CASSQDPWLYTQYF.